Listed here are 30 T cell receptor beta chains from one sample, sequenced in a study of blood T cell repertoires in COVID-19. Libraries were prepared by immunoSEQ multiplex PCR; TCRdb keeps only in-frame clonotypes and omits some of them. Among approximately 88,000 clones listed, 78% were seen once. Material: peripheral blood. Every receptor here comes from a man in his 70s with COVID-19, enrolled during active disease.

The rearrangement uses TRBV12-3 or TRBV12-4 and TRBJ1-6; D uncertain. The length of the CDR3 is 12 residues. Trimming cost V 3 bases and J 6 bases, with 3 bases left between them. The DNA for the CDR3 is TGTGCCAGCAGTTTCCGTAATTCACCCCTCCACTTT. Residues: CASSFRNSPLHF.

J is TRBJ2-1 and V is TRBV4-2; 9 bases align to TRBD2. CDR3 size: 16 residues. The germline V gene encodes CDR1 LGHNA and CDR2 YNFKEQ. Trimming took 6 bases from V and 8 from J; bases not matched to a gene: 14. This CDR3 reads CASRSEAGGLPHEQFF. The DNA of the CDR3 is TGTGCCAGCAGGTCCGAAGCGGGGGGCCTGCCCCATGAGCAGTTCTTC.

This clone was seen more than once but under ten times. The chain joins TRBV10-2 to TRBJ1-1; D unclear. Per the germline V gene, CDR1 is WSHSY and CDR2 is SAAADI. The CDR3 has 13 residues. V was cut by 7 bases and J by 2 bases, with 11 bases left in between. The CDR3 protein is CASTVRVNTEAFF. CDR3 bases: TGCGCCAGCACAGTGAGGGTTAACACTGAAGCTTTCTTT.

CDR3 sequence: CASTLPKDRKSDEQYF. CDR3 DNA sequence: TGTGCCAGCACCTTACCGAAGGACAGGAAATCGGACGAGCAGTACTTC. The chain has TRBV5-8 and TRBJ2-7; TRBD1 aligns across 7 bases. This CDR3 has 16 amino acids. The V gene's germline CDR1 is SGHTS and CDR2 YDEGEE. The ends lost 6 bases at V and 5 bases at J; junction bases unmatched: 17.

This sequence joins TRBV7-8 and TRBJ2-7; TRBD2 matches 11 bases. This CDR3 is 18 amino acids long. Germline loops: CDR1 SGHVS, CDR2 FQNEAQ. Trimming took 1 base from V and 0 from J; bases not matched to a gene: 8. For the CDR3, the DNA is TGTGCCAGCAGCTTAGACCTAGCGGGGGGCCAGAGCTCCTACGAGCAGTACTTC. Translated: CASSLDLAGGQSSYEQYF.

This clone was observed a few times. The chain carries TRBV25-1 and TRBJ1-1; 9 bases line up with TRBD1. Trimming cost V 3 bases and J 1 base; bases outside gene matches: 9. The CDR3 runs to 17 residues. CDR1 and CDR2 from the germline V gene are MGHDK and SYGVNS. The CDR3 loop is CASSDSKGGQGNTEAFF. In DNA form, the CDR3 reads TGTGCCAGCAGTGATTCAAAAGGGGGACAGGGGAACACTGAAGCTTTCTTT.

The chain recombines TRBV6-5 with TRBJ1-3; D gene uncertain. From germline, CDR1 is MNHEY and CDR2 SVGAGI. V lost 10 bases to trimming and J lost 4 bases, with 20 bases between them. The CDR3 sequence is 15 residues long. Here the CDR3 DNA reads TGTGCCACGTCGCCTACGTTTGCCGTGGGAAACACCATATATTTT. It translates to CATSPTFAVGNTIYF.

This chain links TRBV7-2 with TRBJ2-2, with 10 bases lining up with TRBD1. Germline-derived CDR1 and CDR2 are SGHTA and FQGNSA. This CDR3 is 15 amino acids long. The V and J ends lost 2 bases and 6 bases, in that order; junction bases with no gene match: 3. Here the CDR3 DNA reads TGTGCCAGCAGCTTAATGGGACAGGGGTCCGGGGAGCTGTTTTTT. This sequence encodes CASSLMGQGSGELFF.

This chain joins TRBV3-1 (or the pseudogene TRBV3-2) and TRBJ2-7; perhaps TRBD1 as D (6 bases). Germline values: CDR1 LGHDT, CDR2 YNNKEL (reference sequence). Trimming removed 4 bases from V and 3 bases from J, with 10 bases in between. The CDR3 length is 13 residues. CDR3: CASSRKTGYEQYF. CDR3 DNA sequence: TGTGCCAGCAGCCGCAAGACAGGCTACGAGCAGTACTTC.

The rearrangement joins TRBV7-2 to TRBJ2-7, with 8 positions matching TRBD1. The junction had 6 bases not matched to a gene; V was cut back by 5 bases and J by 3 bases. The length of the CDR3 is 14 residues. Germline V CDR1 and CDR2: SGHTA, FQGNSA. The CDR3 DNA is TGTGCCAGCAGCCTATCGACAGGGGACTACGAGCAGTACTTC. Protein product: CASSLSTGDYEQYF.

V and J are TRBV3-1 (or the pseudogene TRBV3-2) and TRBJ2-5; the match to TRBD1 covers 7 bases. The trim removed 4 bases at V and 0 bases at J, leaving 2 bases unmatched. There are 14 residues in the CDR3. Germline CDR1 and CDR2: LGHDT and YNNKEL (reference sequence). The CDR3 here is CASSRGQNQETQYF. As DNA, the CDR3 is TGTGCCAGCAGCCGGGGACAGAACCAAGAGACCCAGTACTTC.

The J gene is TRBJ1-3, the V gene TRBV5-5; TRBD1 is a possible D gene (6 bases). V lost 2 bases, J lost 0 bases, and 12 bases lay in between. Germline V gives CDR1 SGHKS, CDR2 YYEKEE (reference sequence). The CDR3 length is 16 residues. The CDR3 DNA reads TGTGCCAGCAGCTTTCAACAGGGACGCTCTGGAAACACCATATATTTT. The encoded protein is CASSFQQGRSGNTIYF.

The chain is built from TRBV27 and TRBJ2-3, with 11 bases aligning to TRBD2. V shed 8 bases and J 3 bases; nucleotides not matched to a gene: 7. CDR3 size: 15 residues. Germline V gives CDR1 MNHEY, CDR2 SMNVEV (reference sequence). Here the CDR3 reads CASRLAGIRTDTQYF. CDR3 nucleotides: TGTGCCAGCCGACTAGCGGGGATTAGAACAGATACGCAGTATTTT.

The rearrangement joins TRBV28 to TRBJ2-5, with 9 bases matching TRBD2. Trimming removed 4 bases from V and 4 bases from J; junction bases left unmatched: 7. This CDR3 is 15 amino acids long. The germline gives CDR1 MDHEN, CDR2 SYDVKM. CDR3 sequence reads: CASSYIAGDRETQYF. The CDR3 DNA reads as TGTGCCAGCAGTTACATAGCGGGAGATAGAGAGACCCAGTACTTC.

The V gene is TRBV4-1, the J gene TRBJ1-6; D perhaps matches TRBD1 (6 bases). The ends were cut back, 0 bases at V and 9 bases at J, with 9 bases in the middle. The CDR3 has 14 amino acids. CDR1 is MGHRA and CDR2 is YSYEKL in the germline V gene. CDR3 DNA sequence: TGCGCCAGCAGCCAAGAGGGGGCACCTTCACCCCTCCACTTT. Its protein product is CASSQEGAPSPLHF.

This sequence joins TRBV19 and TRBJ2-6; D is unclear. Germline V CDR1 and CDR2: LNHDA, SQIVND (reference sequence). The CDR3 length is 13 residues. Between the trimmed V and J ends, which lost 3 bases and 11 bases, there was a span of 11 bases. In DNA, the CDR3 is TGTGCCAGTAGTATTATGGGCTTCGACGTCCTGACTTTC. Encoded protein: CASSIMGFDVLTF. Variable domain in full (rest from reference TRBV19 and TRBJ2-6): DGGITQSPKYLFRKEGQNVTLSCEQNLNHDAMYWYRQDPGQGLRLIYYSQIVNDFQKGDIAEGYSVSREKKESFPLTVTSAQKNPTAFYLCASSIMGFDVLTFGAGSRLTVL.

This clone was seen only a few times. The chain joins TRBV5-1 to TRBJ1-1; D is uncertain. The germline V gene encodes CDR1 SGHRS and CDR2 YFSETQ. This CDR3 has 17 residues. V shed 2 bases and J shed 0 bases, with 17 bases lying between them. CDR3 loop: CASSFFIESPMNTEAFF. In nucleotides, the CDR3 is TGCGCCAGCAGCTTTTTTATCGAAAGCCCGATGAACACTGAAGCTTTCTTT. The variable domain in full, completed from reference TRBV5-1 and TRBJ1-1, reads KAGVTQTPRYLIKTRGQQVTLSCSPISGHRSVSWYQQTPGQGLQFLFEYFSETQRNKGNFPGRFSGRQFSNSRSEMNVSTLELGDSALYLCASSFFIESPMNTEAFFGQGTRLTVV.

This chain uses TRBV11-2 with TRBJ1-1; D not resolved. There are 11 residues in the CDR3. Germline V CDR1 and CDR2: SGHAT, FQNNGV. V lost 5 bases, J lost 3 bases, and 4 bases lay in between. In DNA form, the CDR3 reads TGTGCCAGCAGCCCCTACACTGAAGCTTTCTTT. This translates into CASSPYTEAFF.

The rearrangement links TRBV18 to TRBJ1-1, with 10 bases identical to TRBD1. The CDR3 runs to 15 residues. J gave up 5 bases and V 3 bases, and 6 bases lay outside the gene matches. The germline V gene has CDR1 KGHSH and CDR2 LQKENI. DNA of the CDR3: TGTGCCAGCTCACCGCGACAGGGGGCGAGTACTGAAGCTTTCTTT. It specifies CASSPRQGASTEAFF.

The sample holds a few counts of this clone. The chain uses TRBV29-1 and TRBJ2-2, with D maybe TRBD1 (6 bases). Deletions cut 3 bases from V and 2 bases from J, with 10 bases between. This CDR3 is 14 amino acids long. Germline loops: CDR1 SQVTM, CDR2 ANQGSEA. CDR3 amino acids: CSVEGRGNTGELFF. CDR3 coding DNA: TGCAGCGTTGAGGGCAGGGGTAACACCGGGGAGCTGTTTTTT.

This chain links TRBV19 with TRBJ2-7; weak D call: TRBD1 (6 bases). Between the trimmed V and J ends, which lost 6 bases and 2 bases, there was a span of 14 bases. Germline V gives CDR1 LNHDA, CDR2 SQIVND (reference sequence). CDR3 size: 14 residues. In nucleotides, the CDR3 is TGTGCCAGTAGCTCTACAGGGAATCCCTACGAGCAGTACTTC. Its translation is CASSSTGNPYEQYF.

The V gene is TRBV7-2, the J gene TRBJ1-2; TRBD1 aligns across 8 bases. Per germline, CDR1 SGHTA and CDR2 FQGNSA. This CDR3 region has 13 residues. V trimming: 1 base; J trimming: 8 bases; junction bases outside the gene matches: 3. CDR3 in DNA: TGTGCCAGCAGCTTAGGGGGGACAGGCGGCTACACCTTC. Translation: CASSLGGTGGYTF.

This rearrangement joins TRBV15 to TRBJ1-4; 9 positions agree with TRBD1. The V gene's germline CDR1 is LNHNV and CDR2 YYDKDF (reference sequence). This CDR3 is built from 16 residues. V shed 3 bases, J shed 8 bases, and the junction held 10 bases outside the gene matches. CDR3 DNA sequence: TGTGCCACCAGCAGGACATGGACAGGGGAGGGCGAAAAACTGTTTTTT. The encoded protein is CATSRTWTGEGEKLFF.

The CDR3 bases are TGTGCCAGCAGGGCCCACGGACAGGGAAGCACAGATACGCAGTATTTT. Residues: CASRAHGQGSTDTQYF. This chain connects TRBV9 to TRBJ2-3, with 8 positions matching TRBD1. CDR1 SGDLS and CDR2 YYNGEE come from the germline V gene. The CDR3 runs to 16 residues. The V gene end was trimmed by 5 bases and the J gene end by 0 bases; junction bases not matched to a gene: 8.

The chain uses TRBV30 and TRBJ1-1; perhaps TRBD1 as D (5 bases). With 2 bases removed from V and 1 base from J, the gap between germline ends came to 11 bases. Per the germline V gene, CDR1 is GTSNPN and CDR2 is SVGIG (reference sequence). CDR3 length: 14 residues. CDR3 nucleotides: TGTGCCTGGAGTCCCCGGGGGGGGAACACTGAAGCTTTCTTT. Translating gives CAWSPRGGNTEAFF.

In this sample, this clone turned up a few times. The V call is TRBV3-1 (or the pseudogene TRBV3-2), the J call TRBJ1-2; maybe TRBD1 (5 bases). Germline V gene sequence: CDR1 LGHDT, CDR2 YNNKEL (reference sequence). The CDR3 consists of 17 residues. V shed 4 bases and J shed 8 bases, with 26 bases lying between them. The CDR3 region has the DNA TGTGCCAGCAGCCCGGGTATGTTTAGGGGAAACACTGCGGGCTACACCTTC. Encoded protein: CASSPGMFRGNTAGYTF.

The chain's CDR3 is CASYSGSSGNTIYF. In DNA, the CDR3 is TGTGCCTCCTACAGCGGGAGCTCTGGAAACACCATATATTTT. J is TRBJ1-3 and V is TRBV19; D uncertain. Germline loops: CDR1 LNHDA, CDR2 SQIVND (reference sequence). V was trimmed by 11 bases and J by 0 bases, leaving 14 bases between them. The CDR3 spans 14 residues. The full variable domain, its missing parts supplied by reference TRBV19 and TRBJ1-3, is DGGITQSPKYLFRKEGQNVTLSCEQNLNHDAMYWYRQDPGQGLRLIYYSQIVNDFQKGDIAEGYSVSREKKESFPLTVTSAQKNPTAFYLCASYSGSSGNTIYFGEGSWLTVV.

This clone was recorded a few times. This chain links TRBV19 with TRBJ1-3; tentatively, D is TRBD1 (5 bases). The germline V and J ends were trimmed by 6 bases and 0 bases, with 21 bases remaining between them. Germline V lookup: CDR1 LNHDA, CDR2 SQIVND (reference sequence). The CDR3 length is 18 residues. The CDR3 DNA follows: TGTGCCAGTAGCCCCCGGCAGGGACTTAAAAGCTCTGGAAACACCATATATTTT. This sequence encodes CASSPRQGLKSSGNTIYF. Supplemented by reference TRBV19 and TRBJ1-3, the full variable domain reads DGGITQSPKYLFRKEGQNVTLSCEQNLNHDAMYWYRQDPGQGLRLIYYSQIVNDFQKGDIAEGYSVSREKKESFPLTVTSAQKNPTAFYLCASSPRQGLKSSGNTIYFGEGSWLTVV.

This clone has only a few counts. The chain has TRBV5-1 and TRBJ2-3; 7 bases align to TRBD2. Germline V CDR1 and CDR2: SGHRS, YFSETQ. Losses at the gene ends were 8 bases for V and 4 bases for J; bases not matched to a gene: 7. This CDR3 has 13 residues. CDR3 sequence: CASGRADSDTQYF. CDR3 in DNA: TGCGCCAGTGGGAGGGCAGATTCAGATACGCAGTATTTT. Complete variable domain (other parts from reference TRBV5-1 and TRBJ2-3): KAGVTQTPRYLIKTRGQQVTLSCSPISGHRSVSWYQQTPGQGLQFLFEYFSETQRNKGNFPGRFSGRQFSNSRSEMNVSTLELGDSALYLCASGRADSDTQYFGPGTRLTVL.

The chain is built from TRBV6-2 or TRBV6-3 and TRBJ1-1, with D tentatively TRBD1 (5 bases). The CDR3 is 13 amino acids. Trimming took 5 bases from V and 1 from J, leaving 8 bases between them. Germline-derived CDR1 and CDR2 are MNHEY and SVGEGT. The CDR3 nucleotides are TGTGCCAGCAGTACTGACAGGAACACTGAAGCTTTCTTT. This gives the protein CASSTDRNTEAFF.